This T cell receptor (beta chain) comes out of a study of identical twins. Notes on this clonotype: Its antigen is not known.

TCRdb passed the 5' RACE reads through MiXCR, listing each CDR3 protein once. The table shows some 270,000 distinct CDR3 sequences, with around 8.3% occurring only once. Study-wide results and caveats: The conclusions drew on cross-sectional statistical analysis instead of tracking the same donors. Models predicted less out-of-frame TCR alpha sharing in monozygotic twins than was found.

The V gene's germline CDR1 is DFQATT and CDR2 SNEGSKA (reference sequence). The CDR3 totals 16 residues. V lost 1 base to trimming and J lost 5 bases, with 20 bases between them. Separately, the same data were catalogued under a study of yellow fever vaccine responses in identical twins.

This clonotype was obtained from a woman aged 18-30 years in good health. Sequences were obtained from CD8+ T cells sorted from blood. This chain links TRBV20-1 with TRBJ2-5; D possibly corresponds to TRBD2 (7 bases). The CDR3 nucleotides are TGCAGTGCTAGAGGTAGTCGGGGGGCGTTTCTGGAGACCCAGTACTTC. As protein: CSARGSRGAFLETQYF.